This TCR beta chain was found in a study of response to subunit inactivated influenza vaccine. This clonotype was seen repeatedly, ten times or more. TCRdb re-analysed the RT-PCR reads in MiXCR, keeping a single row per CDR3 protein. The data contain roughly 550,000 distinct CDR3 sequences, under 25% of them singletons. These data also featured in a second study, about T cells expressing NK-cell markers. That investigation notes: 5'RACE template switching built TCR beta cDNA with unique molecular identifiers. Seven of the eight sequenced donors were HCMV-seropositive; one was seronegative. Sorting in several experiments was restricted by an anti-gamma-delta TCR antibody to alpha-beta TCR T cells. In a few donors, dominant clonotypes made up about 28.3-60.1% of CD3+CD56-NKG2C+ cells. It is unclear if expanded NKG2C-expressing clones target HCMV antigens.

The input for sequencing was CD4+ T cells sorted from PBMCs, taken 11 to 12 days after vaccination. This receptor was obtained from a man in his fifties or sixties who received an inactivated influenza vaccine.

This chain's CDR3 is CSAKAAEQYF. CDR3 in DNA: TGCAGTGCTAAGGCGGCCGAGCAGTACTTC. The rearrangement joins TRBV20-1 to TRBJ2-7; D uncertain. Looked up from germline, CDR1 is DFQATT and CDR2 is SNEGSKA (reference sequence). Between the trimmed V and J ends, which lost 4 bases and 6 bases, there was a span of 7 bases. There are 10 residues in the CDR3.